This section outlines one TCR beta chain sequence together with its context. This sample was taken from a study of CD8 T cells in Susac syndrome. CDR1 and CDR2 (germline): LNHDA, SQIVND (reference sequence). Germline trimming cut 6 bases from V and 2 bases from J; bases unmatched to any gene: 7. This CDR3 comprises 15 residues. 0.5 to 1 ug RNA was reverse transcribed with random hexamers. TCRdb analysed the immunoSEQ multiplex PCR reads with MiXCR anew, one entry per CDR3 protein. Among some 120,000 distinct CDR3 sequences listed, 85% to 95% were seen once. This chain joins TRBV19 and TRBJ1-5; 7 bases fit TRBD1. The sample was CD8+ T cells from PBMCs. The TCR was taken from a human donor in good health. The CDR3 DNA follows: TGTGCCAGTAGCTCGACAGGGACGGGCAATCAGCCCCAGCATTTT. This translates into CASSSTGTGNQPQHF.